The 11 T cell receptor beta chains below were found in one sample sequenced in a study of T cell repertoires in cytomegalovirus infection. MiXCR was run by TCRdb on the reads, yielding one entry per CDR3 protein. The table has almost 550,000 distinct CDR3 sequences, more than 15% seen once. The sample consisted of CD8+ T cells from PBMCs. Source of these receptors: a human donor in good health (CMV status not recorded). Some clones in this sample may be carry-over from other donors' samples.

A note on this clonotype: Germline and junction disagree at one end, which may indicate a read error. CDR3: CASSGQESYEKYF. Written as DNA, the CDR3 is TGTGCCAGCAGCGGACAGGAAAGCTACGAGAAGTACTTC. V usage is TRBV5-5 and J usage is TRBJ2-7; the match to TRBD1 covers 7 bases. The CDR3 contains 13 residues. Looked up from germline, CDR1 is SGHKS and CDR2 is YYEKEE (reference sequence). The full variable domain, in which reference TRBV5-5 and TRBJ2-7 provide the parts outside the CDR3, is DAGVTQSPTHLIKTRGQQVTLRCSPISGHKSVSWYQQVLGQGPQFIFQYYEKEERGRGNFPDRFSARQFPNYSSELNVNALLLGDSALYLCASSGQESYEKYFGPGTRLTVT.

The rearrangement links TRBV7-6 to TRBJ1-5; D gene unclear. Deletions cut 6 bases from V and 1 base from J, with 16 bases between. There are 16 residues in the CDR3. From germline, CDR1 is SGHVS and CDR2 FNYEAQ. DNA for the CDR3: TGTGCCAGCAGTTCTACCAGTCTGGGGAGCAATCAGCCCCAGCATTTT. This encodes CASSSTSLGSNQPQHF.

In this sample, this clonotype turned up a few times. The gene calls are TRBV11-2 and TRBJ2-7, with 10 bases lining up with TRBD2. J was trimmed by 5 bases and V by 1 base; bases with no gene match: 5. The CDR3 is made up of 15 amino acids. Germline CDR1 and CDR2: SGHAT and FQNNGV. This CDR3 reads CASSLGAGGPNEQYF. The CDR3 DNA sequence: TGTGCCAGCAGCTTAGGAGCGGGAGGGCCCAACGAGCAGTACTTC.

With respect to this clonotype: A much more abundant neighbour one base away suggests this may be a read error. This chain uses TRBV28 with TRBJ2-7, with 8 bases identical to TRBD1. Germline lookup yields CDR1 MDHEN and CDR2 SYDVKM. The CDR3 length is 12 residues. V was clipped by 5 bases and J by 6 bases; unmatched bases: 3. CDR3 in amino acids: CASSRTGFEQYF. The CDR3 DNA sequence: TGTGCCAGCAGTCGGACAGGGTTCGAGCAGTACTTC.

This clonotype was detected ten times or more. V is TRBV28 and J is TRBJ2-7; TRBD1 aligns across 8 bases. The germline gives CDR1 MDHEN, CDR2 SYDVKM. This CDR3 contains 15 residues. Trimming removed 3 bases from V and 5 bases from J; junction bases left unmatched: 9. In DNA form, the CDR3 reads TGTGCCAGCAGTTTTCGCGGACAGGGTATCAACGAGCAGTACTTC. It encodes CASSFRGQGINEQYF.

Only a few counts were recorded for this clonotype. The V call is TRBV29-1, the J call TRBJ2-1, with a tentative D call TRBD1 (6 bases). Germline V gene lookup returns CDR1 SQVTM and CDR2 ANQGSEA. CDR3 length equals 13 residues. The germline V and J ends were trimmed by 5 bases and 0 bases, with 8 bases remaining between them. The CDR3 sequence: CSVTGSSYNEQFF. CDR3 bases: TGCAGCGTTACAGGGAGCTCCTACAATGAGCAGTTCTTC.

The chain couples TRBV30 to TRBJ2-7, with unresolved D. V was cut by 3 bases and J by 5 bases, with 8 bases left in between. The CDR3 runs to 11 residues. Germline-derived CDR1 and CDR2 are GTSNPN and SVGIG (reference sequence). The chain's CDR3 is CAWSDFNEQYF. Written as DNA, the CDR3 is TGTGCCTGGAGCGATTTTAACGAGCAGTACTTC.

This clonotype has at least ten counts. The V and J genes are TRBV7-9 and TRBJ1-2, with D unclear. The CDR3 is 17 residues long. Germline V gene data show CDR1 as SEHNR and CDR2 as FQNEAQ (reference sequence). V was cut by 0 bases and J by 6 bases, with 20 bases left in between. CDR3 region: CASSLAGRRSWDNGYTF. The CDR3, as DNA: TGTGCCAGCAGCTTAGCCGGACGGCGCTCCTGGGATAATGGCTACACCTTC.

The J gene is TRBJ2-3, the V gene TRBV11-3, with 7 bases identical to TRBD2. Germline lookup yields CDR1 SGHNT and CDR2 YENEEA. CDR3 size: 13 residues. V gave up 3 bases and J gave up 9 bases; unmatched junction bases: 6. The CDR3 sequence: CASSFGGWDTQYF. In nucleotides, the CDR3 is TGTGCCAGCAGCTTCGGGGGGTGGGACACGCAGTATTTT.

This clonotype was observed a handful of times. This sequence joins TRBV9 and TRBJ2-7, with 9 nucleotides matching TRBD1. The V and J ends lost 0 bases and 5 bases, in that order; junction bases with no gene match: 6. The CDR3 has 15 residues. The germline V gene encodes CDR1 SGDLS and CDR2 YYNGEE. CDR3: CASSVAGTGTNEQYF. In DNA, the CDR3 is TGTGCCAGCAGCGTAGCAGGGACAGGGACTAACGAGCAGTACTTC. Drawing the rest from reference TRBV9 and TRBJ2-7, the complete variable domain is DSGVTQTPKHLITATGQRVTLRCSPRSGDLSVYWYQQSLDQGLQFLIQYYNGEERAKGNILERFSAQQFPDLHSELNLSSLELGDSALYFCASSVAGTGTNEQYFGPGTRLTVT.

Ten or more counts support this clonotype. CDR3 residues: CASSLVGTGGSEQYF. In nucleotides, the CDR3 is TGTGCCAGCAGCTTAGTCGGGACAGGGGGGTCCGAGCAGTACTTC. The V gene is TRBV7-3, the J gene TRBJ2-7; 11 bases match TRBD1. Losses at the gene ends were 2 bases for V and 6 bases for J; bases not matched to a gene: 6. There are 15 residues in the CDR3. CDR1 is SGHTA, CDR2 FQGTGA, per germline.